This is a list of T cell receptor beta chains from one sample in a study of control samples from healthy donors and cancer patients. The data were produced by immunoSEQ multiplex PCR, yet TCRdb's version contains in-frame clones alone and is incomplete. The data show some 45,000 clones, around four fifths seen once. The sequencing input was blood. Every receptor here comes from a man between 60 and 70 years old in good health. Each CDR3 is given with its conserved first and last residue. The D gene is left open where the match is weak. Size values are once, few and many counts, or a class for expanded clones, and some rows have none.

abundance	d_gene	v_gene	j_gene	CDR3nt	CDR3aa
.	TRBD1	TRBV27	TRBJ2-7	TGTGCCAGCAGGCCCTTGGGGACAGGCGGCTCCTACGAGCAGTACTTC	CASRPLGTGGSYEQYF
.	.	TRBV14	TRBJ2-4	TGTGCCAGCAGCTTATTAGCCAAAAACATTCAGTACTTC	CASSLLAKNIQYF
.	.	TRBV30	TRBJ2-1	TGTGCCTGGAGTCTGGACCCCGCCGCATACAATGAGCAGTTCTTC	CAWSLDPAAYNEQFF
.	.	TRBV5-1	TRBJ2-1	TGCGCCAGCAGCTTCGCGCCAGGGATCAGCGTGGGGAATGAGCAGTTCTTC	CASSFAPGISVGNEQFF
.	.	TRBV11-3	TRBJ1-1	TGTGCCAGCAGCTTAGGGGGCAGTAGGACTGAAGCTTTCTTT	CASSLGGSRTEAFF
.	TRBD2	TRBV15	TRBJ2-7	TGTGCCACCAGCAGAGATTTCGGGACTAGTCTCATTTACGAGCAGTACTTC	CATSRDFGTSLIYEQYF
.	.	TRBV5-1	TRBJ2-5	TGCGCCAGCAGCTCAACCGGGACATTGGGAGAGACCCAGTACTTC	CASSSTGTLGETQYF
.	.	TRBV24-1	TRBJ1-1	TGTGCCACCAGGGCCGGAAGGATCGGAGAGACTGAAGCTTTCTTT	CATRAGRIGETEAFF
.	TRBD2	TRBV7-2	TRBJ2-1	TGTGCCAGCAGCTTAGGGGAGCCTTCCAGCGGGGGCCTCCACAATGAGCAGTTCTTC	CASSLGEPSSGGLHNEQFF
.	.	TRBV6-1	TRBJ1-3	TGTGCCAGCAGTGAAGCCAAGGGAGCTCCTGGAAACACCATATATTTT	CASSEAKGAPGNTIYF
.	.	TRBV5-4	TRBJ2-2	TGTGCCAGCAGCTTGGCCTGGGGCTTGAACACCGGGGAGCTGTTTTTT	CASSLAWGLNTGELFF
.	TRBD1	TRBV29-1	TRBJ1-1	TGCAGCGTTGAAGCCACCCGGGACAGGGGGCCTAACACTGAAGCTTTCTTT	CSVEATRDRGPNTEAFF
.	.	TRBV29-1	TRBJ1-3	TGCAGCGTTGACGCCAGGGACTCTGGAAACACCATATATTTT	CSVDARDSGNTIYF
.	.	TRBV7-9	TRBJ2-7	TGTGCCAGCAGCTTTGGGAGGGGGCGCCCCGGCGAGCAGTACTTC	CASSFGRGRPGEQYF
.	.	TRBV27	TRBJ1-1	TGTGCCAGCAGTAGAACGCTTAGGGACACTGAAGCTTTCTTT	CASSRTLRDTEAFF
once	TRBD1	TRBV5-4	TRBJ2-5	TGTGCCAGCAGCTTGGCCCGGACAGGGGGAAGGAAGACCCAGTACTTC	CASSLARTGGRKTQYF
.	TRBD2	TRBV5-1	TRBJ2-1	TGCGCCAGCAGCTTGGGCCTTCTAGCGGGCAACTACAATGAGCAGTTCTTC	CASSLGLLAGNYNEQFF
.	.	TRBV11-2	TRBJ1-6	TGTGCCAGCAGCTTAGCAGCAACCTCCTATAATTCACCCCTCCACTTT	CASSLAATSYNSPLHF
few	.	TRBV19	TRBJ2-7	TGTGCCAGTAGTATAGATCGAGAGACTGGAGTCTACGAGCAGTACTTC	CASSIDRETGVYEQYF
.	.	TRBV4-3	TRBJ2-1	TGCGCCAGCAGCCAGGACCGGGACAAGACCTACAATGAGCAGTTCTTC	CASSQDRDKTYNEQFF
.	.	TRBV27	TRBJ1-5	TGTGCCAGCAGTTCAGGGTTTCCTCAGCCCCAGCATTTT	CASSSGFPQPQHF